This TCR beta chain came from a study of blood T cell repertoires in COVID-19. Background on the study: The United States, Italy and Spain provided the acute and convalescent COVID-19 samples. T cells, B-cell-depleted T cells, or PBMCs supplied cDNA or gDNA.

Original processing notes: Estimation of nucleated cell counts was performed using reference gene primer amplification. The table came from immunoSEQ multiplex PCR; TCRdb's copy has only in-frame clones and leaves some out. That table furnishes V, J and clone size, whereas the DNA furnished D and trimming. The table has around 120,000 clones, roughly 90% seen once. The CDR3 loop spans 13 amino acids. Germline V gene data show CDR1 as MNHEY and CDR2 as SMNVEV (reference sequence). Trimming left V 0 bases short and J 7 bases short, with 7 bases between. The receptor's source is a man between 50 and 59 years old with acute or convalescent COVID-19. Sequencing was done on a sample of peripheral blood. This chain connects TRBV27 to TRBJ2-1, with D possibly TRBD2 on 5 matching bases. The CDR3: CASSLSIANEQFF. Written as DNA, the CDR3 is TGTGCCAGCAGTTTATCAATAGCGAATGAGCAGTTCTTC.